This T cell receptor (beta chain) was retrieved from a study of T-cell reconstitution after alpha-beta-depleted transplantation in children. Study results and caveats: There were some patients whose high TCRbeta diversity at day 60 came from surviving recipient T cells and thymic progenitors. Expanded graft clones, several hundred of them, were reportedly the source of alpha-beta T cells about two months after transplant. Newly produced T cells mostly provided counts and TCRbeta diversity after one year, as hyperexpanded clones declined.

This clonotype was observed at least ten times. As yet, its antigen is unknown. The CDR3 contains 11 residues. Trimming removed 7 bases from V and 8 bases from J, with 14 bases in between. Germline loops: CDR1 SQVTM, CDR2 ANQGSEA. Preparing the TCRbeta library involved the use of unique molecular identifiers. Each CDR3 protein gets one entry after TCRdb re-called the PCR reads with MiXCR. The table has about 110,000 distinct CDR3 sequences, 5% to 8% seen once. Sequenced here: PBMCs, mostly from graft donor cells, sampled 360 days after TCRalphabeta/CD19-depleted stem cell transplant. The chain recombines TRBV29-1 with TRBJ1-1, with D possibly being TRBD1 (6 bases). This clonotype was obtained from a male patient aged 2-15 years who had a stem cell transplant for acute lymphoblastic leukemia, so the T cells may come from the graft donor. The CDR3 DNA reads TGCAGCGCCTTCCTAGACAGGGAAGCTTTCTTT. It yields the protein CSAFLDREAFF. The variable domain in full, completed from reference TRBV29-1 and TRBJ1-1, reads SAVISQKPSRDICQRGTSLTIQCQVDSQVTMMFWYRQQPGQSLTLIATANQGSEATYESGFVIDKFPISRPNLTFSTLTVSNMSPEDSSIYLCSAFLDREAFFGQGTRLTVV.